This T cell receptor (beta chain) was identified during a study of blood T cells in healthy people across ages. The CDR3 loop spans 15 amino acids. CDR1 and CDR2 from the germline V gene are LGHDT and YNNKEL (reference sequence). The second PCR ran about 6 to 12 cycles with a sample-barcoded 5' primer and J-beta primers. TCRdb reprocessed the 5' RACE reads via MiXCR and lists one record per CDR3 protein. This table holds a few hundred thousand distinct CDR3 sequences, about 27% found once. This clonotype has more than one count but fewer than ten. The same data also contributed to another study, on T cells of mothers and their children. That report notes: A few healthy Caucasian mothers, along with their six children, served as the donors. TCR recombination output is shaped by thymic selection similarly in related and unrelated pairs. Biologically related mothers and children overlapped slightly more than unrelated pairs, a non-significant difference.

The specimen was blood. This receptor was obtained from a boy aged 2 to 10 in good health. The chain recombines TRBV3-1 with TRBJ2-5; possibly TRBD1 or TRBD2 for D (5 bases each). The J call may be incorrect, as the DNA end agrees better with TRBJ2-7. As DNA, the CDR3 is TGTGCCAGCAGTTACGGCTCCGGGGCTCACTACGAGCAGTACTTC. Protein: CASSYGSGAHYEQYF.